Following are 25 T cell receptor beta chains from one sample sequenced in a study of blood T cell repertoires in COVID-19. The repertoire was sequenced with immunoSEQ multiplex PCR; TCRdb's copy has only in-frame clones and lacks some. The sample lists about 190,000 clones, over 75% seen once, with less than 7.5% in the top ten. The sample comprised peripheral blood. These receptors all stem from a woman in her thirties or forties who had recovered from COVID-19.

The V call is TRBV20-1, the J call TRBJ2-5, with 10 bases lining up with TRBD2. Germline V gene lookup returns CDR1 DFQATT and CDR2 SNEGSKA (reference sequence). Trimming at V came to 3 bases and at J to 6 bases, leaving 10 bases not matched to a gene. The CDR3 runs to 15 residues. DNA for the CDR3: TGCAGTGCTAGTAGGGTAGCGGGAGGTTGGAAGACCCAGTACTTC. Translation gives CSASRVAGGWKTQYF.

This clone was recorded a few times. This sequence joins TRBV18 and TRBJ1-1; D call uncertain. Germline V gene data show CDR1 as KGHSH and CDR2 as LQKENI. Trimming shortened V by 2 bases and J by 6 bases, and 10 bases separated the two germline ends. The CDR3 sequence is 13 residues long. This CDR3 reads CASSPNPSAEAFF. CDR3 nucleotides: TGTGCCAGCTCACCAAACCCCAGCGCTGAAGCTTTCTTT.

This rearrangement joins TRBV30 to TRBJ1-2; tentatively, D is TRBD1 (5 bases). The germline CDR1 and CDR2 sequences are GTSNPN and SVGIG (reference sequence). V was cut by 4 bases and J by 0 bases, with 21 bases left in between. The CDR3 totals 17 residues. The CDR3 sequence is CAWTSGLGPPSNYGYTF. The CDR3 nucleotides read TGTGCCTGGACGAGCGGGTTGGGACCTCCCTCTAACTATGGCTACACCTTC.

This clone was detected a few times. The CDR3 sequence: CASGTSDSPNSPLHF. The CDR3 DNA reads as TGTGCCAGTGGGACCTCGGACAGCCCTAATTCACCCCTCCACTTT. This chain links TRBV2 with TRBJ1-6, with a possible D match to TRBD1 (6 bases). This CDR3 has 15 residues. The germline V gene encodes CDR1 SNHLY and CDR2 FYNNEI. Trimming left V 9 bases short and J 6 bases short, with 18 bases between.

This clone appeared a single time. The chain recombines TRBV28 with TRBJ2-7, with D possibly being TRBD1 (5 bases). Between the trimmed V and J ends, which lost 2 bases and 2 bases, there was a span of 7 bases. Germline loops: CDR1 MDHEN, CDR2 SYDVKM. This CDR3 is 13 amino acids long. Here the CDR3 reads CASSLQGTYEQYF. For the CDR3, the DNA is TGTGCCAGCAGTTTACAGGGTACCTACGAGCAGTACTTC.

V gene TRBV28 combines with J gene TRBJ2-7; TRBD1 aligns across 7 bases. V was pared by 4 bases and J by 0 bases, with 6 bases of the junction left unmatched. The CDR3 contains 15 residues. The germline V gene has CDR1 MDHEN and CDR2 SYDVKM. The CDR3, as DNA: TGTGCCAGCAGTTCCTTCCGGGACAGCTCCTACGAGCAGTACTTC. This codes for CASSSFRDSSYEQYF.

The rearrangement joins TRBV6-1 to TRBJ2-5; 9 nucleotides line up with TRBD2. V lost 0 bases and J lost 5; bases outside the gene matches: 13. In germline, CDR1 is MNHNS, CDR2 SASEGT. The CDR3 contains 18 residues. This CDR3 reads CASSEAPVAGVLRETQYF. In DNA form, the CDR3 reads TGTGCCAGCAGTGAAGCCCCGGTAGCGGGAGTATTACGGGAGACCCAGTACTTC.

The chain is built from TRBV6-5 and TRBJ1-4, with D possibly TRBD1 on 5 matching bases. This CDR3 spans 15 amino acids. Trimming stripped 6 bases from V and 7 bases from J, with 18 bases between. CDR1 is MNHEY and CDR2 is SVGAGI in the germline V gene. The CDR3 DNA reads TGTGCCAGCAGCCTCGTCGGGGGTGAGGGTGAAAAACTGTTTTTT. Its translation: CASSLVGGEGEKLFF.

V and J are TRBV5-1 and TRBJ2-1; a possible D gene is TRBD1 (6 bases). The CDR3 loop spans 15 amino acids. Trimming shortened V by 0 bases and J by 6 bases, and 13 bases separated the two germline ends. Germline V CDR1 and CDR2: SGHRS, YFSETQ. The CDR3 here is CASSLANDRTNEQFF. The CDR3 coding sequence is TGCGCCAGCAGCTTGGCCAATGACAGGACCAATGAGCAGTTCTTC.

This chain joins TRBV27 and TRBJ1-5; TRBD1 might be the D (6 bases). Per germline, CDR1 MNHEY and CDR2 SMNVEV (reference sequence). V was clipped by 5 bases and J by 4 bases, with 18 bases between them. The CDR3 is 16 amino acids. CDR3 loop: CASSAQQGRSNQPQHF. Here the CDR3 DNA reads TGTGCCAGCAGTGCCCAACAGGGTCGGTCGAATCAGCCCCAGCATTTT.

The chain combines TRBV13 with TRBJ2-1, with D unclear. This CDR3 is 17 amino acids long. V was shortened by 1 base and J by 2 bases, with 15 bases between the two germline ends. Germline lookup yields CDR1 PRHDT and CDR2 FYEKMQ (reference sequence). The CDR3 is CASSLEGYAGAYNEQFF. CDR3 in DNA: TGTGCCAGCAGCTTAGAAGGTTATGCTGGAGCCTACAATGAGCAGTTCTTC.

This clone has ten or more counts. The chain is built from TRBV2 and TRBJ1-1; no clear D gene. Germline assignment: CDR1 SNHLY and CDR2 FYNNEI. Between the trimmed V and J ends, which lost 11 bases and 6 bases, there was a span of 19 bases. This CDR3 region has 13 residues. The CDR3 spells CALPPGSAAEAFF. CDR3 DNA sequence: TGTGCCCTCCCCCCGGGTTCGGCTGCTGAAGCTTTCTTT.

This rearrangement joins TRBV6-4 to TRBJ2-3, with 8 bases fitting TRBD2. The germline V gene encodes CDR1 MRHNA and CDR2 SNTAGT. The CDR3 is made up of 15 amino acids. The V segment lost 5 bases and the J segment 1 base; nucleotides outside the gene matches: 5. The CDR3 DNA reads TGTGCCAGCAGTCCCGGGACTAGTGGCACAGATACGCAGTATTTT. Its protein product is CASSPGTSGTDTQYF.

The J gene is TRBJ2-5, the V gene TRBV9, with a tentative D call TRBD2 (6 bases). V gave up 0 bases and J gave up 7 bases, with 10 bases separating them. CDR3 length: 13 residues. Germline V gene lookup returns CDR1 SGDLS and CDR2 YYNGEE. Written as DNA, the CDR3 is TGTGCCAGCAGCGTAGAGGACTATGGGACCCAGTACTTC. It yields the protein CASSVEDYGTQYF.

The gene calls are TRBV27 and TRBJ2-2; tentatively, D is TRBD1 (5 bases). The CDR3 extends over 16 amino acids. CDR1 MNHEY and CDR2 SMNVEV come from the germline V gene (reference sequence). Deletions cut 6 bases from V and 3 bases from J, with 17 bases between. CDR3 sequence: CASRPDSARDTGELFF. The CDR3 DNA follows: TGTGCCAGCAGGCCCGACAGCGCCCGGGACACCGGGGAGCTGTTTTTT.

The rearrangement joins TRBV3-1 (or the pseudogene TRBV3-2) to TRBJ2-7, with D perhaps matching TRBD1 (6 bases). The V end lost 1 base, the J end lost 0 bases, and 19 bases lay between the germline ends. The CDR3 length is 18 residues. Germline lookup yields CDR1 LGHDT and CDR2 YNNKEL (reference sequence). CDR3 DNA sequence: TGTGCCAGCAGCCAAGTAAGCAGGCCGGGACACGACTCCTACGAGCAGTACTTC. Encoded protein: CASSQVSRPGHDSYEQYF.

The chain joins TRBV4-2 to TRBJ2-1; D gene uncertain. CDR3 length: 14 amino acids. Looked up from germline, CDR1 is LGHNA and CDR2 is YNFKEQ. The ends were cut back, 3 bases at V and 4 bases at J, with 10 bases in the middle. The chain's CDR3 is CASSHPGTYNEQFF. The CDR3 DNA is TGTGCCAGCAGCCACCCAGGCACTTACAATGAGCAGTTCTTC.

This sequence joins TRBV11-2 and TRBJ2-1; 12 bases fit TRBD1. This CDR3 has 19 residues. V lost 5 bases, J lost 5 bases, and 16 bases stayed unmatched. CDR1 and CDR2 (germline): SGHAT, FQNNGV. CDR3 sequence reads: CASSPQGQGATFLDNEQFF. For the CDR3, the DNA is TGTGCCAGCAGCCCCCAGGGACAGGGGGCCACCTTTCTAGACAATGAGCAGTTCTTC.

The chain uses TRBV7-8 and TRBJ1-1; maybe TRBD1 (6 bases). The germline V gene has CDR1 SGHVS and CDR2 FQNEAQ. The CDR3 covers 15 residues. V lost 1 base to trimming and J lost 7 bases, with 16 bases between them. CDR3 sequence reads: CASSLGGTWKIEAFF. The CDR3 DNA follows: TGTGCCAGCAGCTTAGGGGGGACATGGAAGATTGAAGCTTTCTTT.

A few counts support this clone. This chain links TRBV2 with TRBJ2-6, with D possibly matching TRBD1 (5 bases). Trimming stripped 2 bases from V and 0 bases from J, with 11 bases between. Germline values: CDR1 SNHLY, CDR2 FYNNEI. This CDR3 region has 17 residues. The CDR3 is CASSELGPNSGANVLTF. For the CDR3, the DNA is TGTGCCAGCAGTGAATTGGGGCCAAACTCTGGGGCCAACGTCCTGACTTTC.

This rearrangement joins TRBV11-3 to TRBJ2-7, with D hard to call. The CDR3 has 13 residues. The V gene's germline CDR1 is SGHNT and CDR2 YENEEA. Trimming cost V 2 bases and J 2 bases, with 7 bases left between them. DNA of the CDR3: TGTGCCAGCAGCTTAAATGTAGCCTACGAGCAGTACTTC. This encodes CASSLNVAYEQYF.

The genes are TRBV3-1 (or the pseudogene TRBV3-2) and TRBJ1-1; possible D gene TRBD1, 6 bases. This CDR3 is 15 amino acids long. CDR1 and CDR2 (germline): LGHDT, YNNKEL (reference sequence). V was pared by 6 bases and J by 1 base, with 15 bases between. The CDR3 DNA follows: TGTGCCAGCAGTCTAGGGACACGCCAGAACACTGAAGCTTTCTTT. Encoded protein: CASSLGTRQNTEAFF.

The chain joins TRBV18 to TRBJ2-7; 8 bases are a match to TRBD1. The CDR3 spans 15 residues. CDR1 and CDR2 from the germline V gene are KGHSH and LQKENI. V was clipped by 6 bases and J by 5 bases; unmatched bases: 12. The CDR3 spells CASSPGGSSANEQYF. The CDR3 nucleotides read TGTGCCAGCTCGCCAGGGGGCTCGTCCGCTAACGAGCAGTACTTC.

This chain joins TRBV6-5 and TRBJ1-5, with 7 positions matching TRBD1. The CDR3 loop spans 13 amino acids. Germline values: CDR1 MNHEY, CDR2 SVGAGI. The V gene end was trimmed by 6 bases and the J gene end by 7 bases; junction bases not matched to a gene: 6. CDR3 nucleotides: TGTGCCAGCAGAGGAGGGGGCGAGCAGCCCCAGCATTTT. Translation gives CASRGGGEQPQHF.

V usage is TRBV6-2 or TRBV6-3 and J usage is TRBJ1-1; 10 bases align to TRBD1. CDR1 and CDR2 (germline): MNHEY, SVGEGT. Trimming at V came to 5 bases and at J to 5 bases, leaving 8 bases not matched to a gene. This CDR3 region has 15 residues. CDR3 loop: CASSRQGALWTEAFF. The CDR3 nucleotides are TGTGCCAGCAGTAGACAGGGGGCTTTGTGGACTGAAGCTTTCTTT.